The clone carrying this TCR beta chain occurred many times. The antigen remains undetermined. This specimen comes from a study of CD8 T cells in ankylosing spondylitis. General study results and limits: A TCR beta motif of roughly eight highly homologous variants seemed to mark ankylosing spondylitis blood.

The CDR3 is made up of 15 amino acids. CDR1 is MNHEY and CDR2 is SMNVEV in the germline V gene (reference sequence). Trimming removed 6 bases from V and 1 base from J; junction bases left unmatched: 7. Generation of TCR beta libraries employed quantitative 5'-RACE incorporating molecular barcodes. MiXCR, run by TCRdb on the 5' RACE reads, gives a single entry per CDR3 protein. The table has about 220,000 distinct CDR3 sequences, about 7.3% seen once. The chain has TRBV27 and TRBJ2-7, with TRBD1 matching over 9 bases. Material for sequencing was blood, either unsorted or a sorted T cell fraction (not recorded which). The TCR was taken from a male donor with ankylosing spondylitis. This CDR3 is CASRAGTGTSYEQYF. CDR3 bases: TGTGCCAGCAGAGCGGGGACAGGGACTTCCTACGAGCAGTACTTC.